This TCR beta chain is drawn from a study of T cell repertoires in cytomegalovirus infection (dated by TCRdb to between 2017 and 2020). About the investigation overall: The HLA type of each donor mattered for the analysis, because public TCR beta signatures pointed to carriage of CMV infection along with the matching HLA type. Overall study results and their limits: Cumulative frequency of public TCR beta family members discriminated carriers of CMV infection plus the relevant HLA type in this cohort and an independent roughly 350-donor cohort. The ex vivo response was dominated by HLA-C-restricted CMV-specific TCR beta clonotypes, which also provided the single most frequent clonotype in two of eight donors.

The CDR3 numbers 17 residues from cysteine through phenylalanine. The entry retains the CDR3 DNA only, 51 bases that are in frame from base 1. V ends up 1 base short and J 0 bases short, with an unmatched junction base count of 5. The germline V gene yields SGHTA for CDR1 and FQGNSA for CDR2. TCRdb names Illumina HiSeq 1500 as the instrument used. The public reads were quality trimmed at Q25 with fastp and then assembled into clones with MiXCR by TCRdb, keeping productive beta chains. When rows share a CDR3 protein, they turn into one entry using the most common DNA and genes. Across this sample there are almost 300,000 distinct CDR3 sequences, with approximately 10% seen only once. 2.5% of the sample is held by the ten biggest clonotypes. This clonotype has a count of ten or more. This receptor's antigen is unknown. No quality values exist for individual bases; no much larger clone is one base distant.

The chain is made from TRBV7-2 and TRBJ1-3, with TRBD1 matching 8 junction bases. Specimen: PBMCs. The TCR comes from a human donor in good health (CMV status not recorded). Some clones in this sample may be carry-over from other donors' samples. The CDR3 protein sequence reads: CASSLDGQGYSGNTIYF. The DNA is TGTGCCAGCAGCTTAGATGGACAGGGATACTCTGGAAACACCATATATTTT.